This T cell receptor beta chain was obtained from a study of T cell clones after liver transplantation (dated by TCRdb to the late 2010s). Looking at the study overall: Samples were obtained from ITN030ST, a randomized trial in which withdrawal of immunosuppression was attempted within 2 years of liver transplantation. Donor-reactive T cell clones were identified by TCRbeta sequencing after a pre-transplant mixed lymphocyte reaction and then tracked in post-transplant blood. Third party-reactive TCRbeta sequences were also identified from pre-transplant MLRs to serve as an antigen-independent comparator for donor-reactive sequences. Three of the eight recipients were HCV-positive; the others were transplanted for non-autoimmune, non-viral indications. Until randomization at 12-24 months post-transplant, subjects were given standard immunosuppression, with no induction therapy. Tolerance was defined as complete withdrawal of immunosuppression for at least one year without a rise in liver enzymes beyond twice the upper limit of normal. Blood samples were taken pre-transplant, pre-randomization before withdrawal, and post-randomization after full withdrawal or failed withdrawal. Of the 8 liver transplant recipients making up the studied cohort, 3 were classified as tolerant and 5 as non-tolerant.

Unstimulated PBMCs, after thawing, were stained for CD3, CD4 and CD8 and then FACS-sorted into CD3+CD4+ and CD3+CD8+ populations. All 8 studied subjects were randomized to withdrawal of immunosuppression. Genomic DNA was isolated with the Qiagen DNeasy Blood and Tissue Kit. As concerns this clone: This clone's antigen is unknown. Base qualities are not at hand, and no much larger clone is one base apart.

Frozen genomic DNA underwent high-throughput TCRbeta CDR3 sequencing by immunoSEQ, including PCR amplification, mapping, bias correction and internal controls. As for the original processing: Productive rearrangements were kept, and unique TCRbeta sequences were defined by CDR3 nucleotide sequence plus V and J gene. A sequence counted as donor-reactive only if the sequence showed at least 5-fold expansion in CFSE-low cells compared with unstimulated pre-transplant cells and had a frequency of at least 0.01%. Minimum frequency thresholds were set for each subject based on the unstimulated sample with the lowest template count, ensuring at least 90% detection power. Jensen-Shannon divergence between the top 1000 TCRbeta sequences after and before transplant was used to measure repertoire turnover. Changes in detection of donor-reactive sequences were tested with two-sided Fisher's exact tests. Sourced from immuneACCESS, this table was stored by TCRdb with only in-frame sequences that have V and J called. A share of the clones is absent; for the studies checked, an unresolved V gene accounts for under half, and the remainder has no known explanation. That table is the source of V, J and clone size, and D and trimming were worked out from the DNA. Across this sample there are under 55,000 clones, with 70% to 90% seen only once. Of the sample, less than 2.5% falls within the top ten clones.

The CDR3, cysteine through phenylalanine, is 12 amino acids long. Only CDR3 DNA is held: 36 bases, read in frame from base 1. The V and J ends are trimmed by 1 base and 8 bases, leaving 8 bases between them. Taken from the germline V gene, the CDR1 and CDR2 loops are SGHNT and YENEEA. Results the study describes overall, beyond this receptor: In a couple of subjects, low numbers of available donor cells limited the measurable donor-reactive repertoire. After accounting for repertoire turnover, donor-reactive detection was significantly reduced in 7 of 8 subjects for CD4 and 8 of 8 for CD8. Donor-reactive sequences decreased more than third party-reactive sequences, which suggests partial antigen-specific deletion that was not related to withdrawal success. In 5 of 8 subjects, circulating donor-reactive CD4 TCRbeta sequences decreased significantly after transplant, regardless of tolerance or HCV status. The conclusions were considered preliminary, being limited by small, heterogeneous patient numbers and non-standardized post-transplant time points. Without allograft tissue specimens, donor-reactive T cells may have migrated into the graft rather than being deleted.

The source was CD4+ T cells from blood, collected 24 months after liver transplant. The sequence was obtained from a human patient who received a liver transplant. After a transplant, certain T cells may trace back to the graft donor. This receptor chain uses TRBV11-3 and TRBJ1-1, with an unclear D gene assignment. The CDR3 reads as follows: CASSLGSGEAFF. Here is the DNA: TGTGCCAGCAGCTTAGGTAGCGGAGAAGCTTTCTTT.